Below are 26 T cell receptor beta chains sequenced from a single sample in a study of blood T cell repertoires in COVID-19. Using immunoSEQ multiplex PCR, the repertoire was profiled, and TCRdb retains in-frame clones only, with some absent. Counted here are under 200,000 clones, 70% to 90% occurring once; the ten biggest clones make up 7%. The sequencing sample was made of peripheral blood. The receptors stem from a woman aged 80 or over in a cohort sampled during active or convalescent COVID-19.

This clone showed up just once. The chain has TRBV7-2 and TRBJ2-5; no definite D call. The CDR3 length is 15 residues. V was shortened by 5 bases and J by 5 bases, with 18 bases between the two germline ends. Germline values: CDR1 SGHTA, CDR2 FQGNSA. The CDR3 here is CASSLAIDFWETQYF. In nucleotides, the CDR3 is TGTGCCAGCAGCCTCGCCATCGACTTTTGGGAGACCCAGTACTTC.

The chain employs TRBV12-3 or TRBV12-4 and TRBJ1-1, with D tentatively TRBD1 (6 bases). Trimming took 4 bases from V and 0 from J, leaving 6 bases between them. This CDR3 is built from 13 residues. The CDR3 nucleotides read TGTGCCAGCAGTTGGACAGTGAACACTGAAGCTTTCTTT. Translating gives CASSWTVNTEAFF.

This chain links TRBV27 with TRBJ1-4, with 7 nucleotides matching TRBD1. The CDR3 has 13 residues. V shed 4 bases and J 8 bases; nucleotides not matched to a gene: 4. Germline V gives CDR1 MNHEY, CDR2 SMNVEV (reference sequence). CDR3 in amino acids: CASSWQGGEKLFF. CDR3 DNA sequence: TGTGCCAGCAGTTGGCAGGGGGGCGAAAAACTGTTTTTT.

The CDR3 sequence: CASSTDRESGNTIYF. The CDR3 DNA sequence: TGTGCCAGTAGCACGGACAGGGAATCTGGAAACACCATATATTTT. The chain uses TRBV19 and TRBJ1-3; TRBD1 agrees at 8 bases. Germline CDR1 reads LNHDA; CDR2 reads SQIVND (reference sequence). V shed 6 bases, J shed 1 base, and the junction held 5 bases outside the gene matches. The CDR3 runs to 15 residues.

In nucleotides, the CDR3 is TGTGCCTGGACGGGAATTTCGGCCTATAATTCACCCCTCCACTTT. This codes for CAWTGISAYNSPLHF. The chain couples TRBV30 to TRBJ1-6; D gene uncertain. Germline values: CDR1 GTSNPN, CDR2 SVGIG (reference sequence). V lost 4 bases, J lost 2 bases, and 12 bases lay in between. The CDR3 extends over 15 amino acids.

In DNA form, the CDR3 reads TGCAGTGCTAGTTCCAGGGGGCTCTATGGCTACACCTTC. Amino acid sequence: CSASSRGLYGYTF. The V call is TRBV20-1, the J call TRBJ1-2; 8 nucleotides line up with TRBD1. With 3 bases clipped from V and 4 bases from J, the junction kept 4 bases outside the gene matches. Germline V gene data show CDR1 as DFQATT and CDR2 as SNEGSKA (reference sequence). The CDR3 is 13 residues long.

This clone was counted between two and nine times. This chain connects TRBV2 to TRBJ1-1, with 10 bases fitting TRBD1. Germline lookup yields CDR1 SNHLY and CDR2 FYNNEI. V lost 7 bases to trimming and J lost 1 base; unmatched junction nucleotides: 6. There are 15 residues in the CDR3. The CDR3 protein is CASTLRTGGNTEAFF. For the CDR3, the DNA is TGTGCCAGCACCCTAAGGACAGGGGGGAACACTGAAGCTTTCTTT.

The chain's CDR3 is CASSLGDWRSVEQYF. The CDR3 DNA reads TGTGCCAGCAGCTTAGGGGACTGGAGAAGCGTTGAGCAGTACTTC. This chain connects TRBV7-2 to TRBJ2-7, with TRBD2 as a possible D gene (6 bases). This CDR3 spans 15 amino acids. The germline CDR1 and CDR2 sequences are SGHTA and FQGNSA. Trimming pared 1 base from V and 7 bases from J, leaving 17 bases between.

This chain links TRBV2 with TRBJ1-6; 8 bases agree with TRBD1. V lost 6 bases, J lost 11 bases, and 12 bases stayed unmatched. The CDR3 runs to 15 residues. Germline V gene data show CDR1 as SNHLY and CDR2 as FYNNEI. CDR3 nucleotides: TGTGCCAGCAGCCAGGGACAGGCTGGGGGCCCACCCCTCCACTTT. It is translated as CASSQGQAGGPPLHF.

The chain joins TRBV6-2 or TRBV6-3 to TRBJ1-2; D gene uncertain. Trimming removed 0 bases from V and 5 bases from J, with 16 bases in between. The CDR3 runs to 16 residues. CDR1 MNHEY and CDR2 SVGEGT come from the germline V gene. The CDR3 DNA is TGTGCCAGCAGTTACTCGATAGAAAACCTACGGTATGGCTACACCTTC. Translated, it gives CASSYSIENLRYGYTF.

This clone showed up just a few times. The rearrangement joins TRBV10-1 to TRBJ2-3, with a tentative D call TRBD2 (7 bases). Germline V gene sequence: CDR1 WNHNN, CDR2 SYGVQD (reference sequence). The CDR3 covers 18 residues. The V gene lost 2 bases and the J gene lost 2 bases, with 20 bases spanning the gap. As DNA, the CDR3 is TGCGCCAGCAGTGAGGGGGTCCGGGGGGCCCGGCCCACAGATACGCAGTATTTT. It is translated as CASSEGVRGARPTDTQYF.

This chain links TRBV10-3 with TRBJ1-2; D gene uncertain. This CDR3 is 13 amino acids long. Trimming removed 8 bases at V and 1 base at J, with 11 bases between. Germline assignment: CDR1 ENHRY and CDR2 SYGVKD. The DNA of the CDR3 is TGTGCCATCGGGCCCCCCAGTAACTATGGCTACACCTTC. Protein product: CAIGPPSNYGYTF.

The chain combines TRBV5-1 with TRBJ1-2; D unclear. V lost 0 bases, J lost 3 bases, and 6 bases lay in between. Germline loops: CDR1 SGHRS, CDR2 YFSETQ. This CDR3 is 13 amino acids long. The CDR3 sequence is CASSLDADYGYTF. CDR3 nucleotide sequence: TGCGCCAGCAGCTTGGATGCAGACTATGGCTACACCTTC.

CDR3 in DNA: TGTGCCACCGGATTGGGACAGGCCAATAATTCACCCCTCCACTTT. Amino acid sequence: CATGLGQANNSPLHF. V gene TRBV7-2 combines with J gene TRBJ1-6; TRBD1 matches 8 bases. Germline-derived CDR1 and CDR2 are SGHTA and FQGNSA. With V trimmed by 10 bases and J by 5 bases, 10 bases remained unmatched. The CDR3 has 15 amino acids.

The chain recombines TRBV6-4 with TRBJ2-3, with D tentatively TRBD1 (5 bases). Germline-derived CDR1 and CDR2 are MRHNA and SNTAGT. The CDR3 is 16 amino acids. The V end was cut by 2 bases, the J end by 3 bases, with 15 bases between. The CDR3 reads CASSDGARDGTDTQYF. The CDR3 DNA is TGTGCCAGCAGTGACGGGGCCAGGGATGGGACAGATACGCAGTATTTT.

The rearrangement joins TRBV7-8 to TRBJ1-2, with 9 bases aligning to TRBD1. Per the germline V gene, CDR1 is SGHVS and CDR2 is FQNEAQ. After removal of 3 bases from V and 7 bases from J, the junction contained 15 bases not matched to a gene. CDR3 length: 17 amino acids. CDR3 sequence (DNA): TGTGCCAGCAGCTTCTTAGTAGGGACAGGGAGTGAAAGTGGCTACACCTTC. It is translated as CASSFLVGTGSESGYTF.

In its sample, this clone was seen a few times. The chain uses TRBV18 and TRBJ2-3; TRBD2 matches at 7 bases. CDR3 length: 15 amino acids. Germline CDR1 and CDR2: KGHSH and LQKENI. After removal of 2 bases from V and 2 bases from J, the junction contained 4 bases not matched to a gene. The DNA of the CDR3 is TGTGCCAGCTCACCAAGCAGCGGGGTCACAGATACGCAGTATTTT. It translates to CASSPSSGVTDTQYF. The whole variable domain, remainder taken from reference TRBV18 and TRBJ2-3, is NAGVMQNPRHLVRRRGQEARLRCSPMKGHSHVYWYRQLPEEGLKFMVYLQKENIIDESGMPKERFSAEFPKEGPSILRIQQVVRGDSAAYFCASSPSSGVTDTQYFGPGTRLTVL.

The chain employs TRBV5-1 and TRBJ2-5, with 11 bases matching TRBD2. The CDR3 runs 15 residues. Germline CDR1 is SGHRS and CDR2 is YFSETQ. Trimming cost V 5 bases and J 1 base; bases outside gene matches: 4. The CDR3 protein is CASSQGLAGQETQYF. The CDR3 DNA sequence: TGCGCCAGCAGTCAAGGACTAGCGGGCCAAGAGACCCAGTACTTC.

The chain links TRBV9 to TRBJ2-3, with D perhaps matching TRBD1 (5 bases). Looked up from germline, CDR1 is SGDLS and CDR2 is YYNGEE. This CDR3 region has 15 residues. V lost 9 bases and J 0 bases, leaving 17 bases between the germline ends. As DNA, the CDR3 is TGTGCCACATCTCCAGGGCTGGGGAGCACAGATACGCAGTATTTT. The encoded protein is CATSPGLGSTDTQYF.

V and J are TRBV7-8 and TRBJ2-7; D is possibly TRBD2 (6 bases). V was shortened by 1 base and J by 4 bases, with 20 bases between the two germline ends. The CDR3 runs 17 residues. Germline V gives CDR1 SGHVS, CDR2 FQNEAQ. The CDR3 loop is CASSLGGLREALYEQYV. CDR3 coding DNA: TGTGCCAGCAGCTTAGGGGGGTTGAGGGAGGCCCTTTACGAGCAGTACGTC.

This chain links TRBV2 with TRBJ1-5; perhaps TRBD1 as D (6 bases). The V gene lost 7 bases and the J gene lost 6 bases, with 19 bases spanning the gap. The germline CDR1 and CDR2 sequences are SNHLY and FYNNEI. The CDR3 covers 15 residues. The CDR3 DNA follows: TGTGCCAGCAACCAAGGGGGGGTTGGAACTCAGCCCCAGCATTTT. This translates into CASNQGGVGTQPQHF.

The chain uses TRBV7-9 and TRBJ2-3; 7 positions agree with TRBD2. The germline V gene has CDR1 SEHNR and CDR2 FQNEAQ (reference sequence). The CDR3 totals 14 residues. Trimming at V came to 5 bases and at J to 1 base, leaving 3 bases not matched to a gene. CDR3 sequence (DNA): TGTGCCAGCAGCCCCGGACTAGGCACAGATACGCAGTATTTT. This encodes CASSPGLGTDTQYF.

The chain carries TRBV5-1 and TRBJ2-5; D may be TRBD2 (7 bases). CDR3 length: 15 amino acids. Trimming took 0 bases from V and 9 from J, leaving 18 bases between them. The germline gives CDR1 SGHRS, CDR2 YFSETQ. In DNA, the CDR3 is TGCGCCAGCAGCTTGGCGGGGGGCCCTGATGCCGCCCAGTACTTC. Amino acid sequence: CASSLAGGPDAAQYF.

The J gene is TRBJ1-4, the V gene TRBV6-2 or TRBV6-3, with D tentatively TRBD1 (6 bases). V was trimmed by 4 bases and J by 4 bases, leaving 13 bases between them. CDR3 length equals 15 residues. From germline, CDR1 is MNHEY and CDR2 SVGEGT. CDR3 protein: CASSWSEQGNEKLFF. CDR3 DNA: TGTGCCAGCAGTTGGTCTGAACAGGGTAATGAAAAACTGTTTTTT.

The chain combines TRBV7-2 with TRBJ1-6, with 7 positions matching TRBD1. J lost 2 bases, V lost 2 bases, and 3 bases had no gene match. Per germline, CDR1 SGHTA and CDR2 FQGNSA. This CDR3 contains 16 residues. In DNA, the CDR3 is TGTGCCAGCAGCTTAAAAGGGGGCGCCTATAATTCACCCCTCCACTTT. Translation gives CASSLKGGAYNSPLHF.

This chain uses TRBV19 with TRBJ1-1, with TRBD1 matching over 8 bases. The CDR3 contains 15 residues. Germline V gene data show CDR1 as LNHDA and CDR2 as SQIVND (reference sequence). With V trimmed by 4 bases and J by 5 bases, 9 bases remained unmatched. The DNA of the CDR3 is TGTGCCAGTAGTACACTCGGACAGGGAATGACTGAAGCTTTCTTT. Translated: CASSTLGQGMTEAFF.